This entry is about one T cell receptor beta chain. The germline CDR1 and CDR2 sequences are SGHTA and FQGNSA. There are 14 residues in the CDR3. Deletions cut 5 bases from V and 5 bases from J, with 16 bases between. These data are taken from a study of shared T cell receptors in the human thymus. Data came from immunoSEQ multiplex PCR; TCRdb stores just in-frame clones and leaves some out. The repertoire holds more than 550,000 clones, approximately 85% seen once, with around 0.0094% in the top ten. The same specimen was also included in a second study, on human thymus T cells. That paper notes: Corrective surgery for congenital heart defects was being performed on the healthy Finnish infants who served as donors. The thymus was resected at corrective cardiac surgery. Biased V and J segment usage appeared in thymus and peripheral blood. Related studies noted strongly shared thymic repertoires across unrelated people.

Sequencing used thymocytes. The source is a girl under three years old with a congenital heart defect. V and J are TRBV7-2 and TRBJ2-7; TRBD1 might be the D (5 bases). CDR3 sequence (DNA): TGTGCCAGCAGCCTGCGCAGGGATAAGAACGAGCAGTACTTC. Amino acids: CASSLRRDKNEQYF.